Listed below are T cell receptor beta chains from one sample, sequenced in a study of cytomegalovirus exposure and HLA in healthy donors. Assay used: immunoSEQ multiplex PCR; TCRdb lists only in-frame clones, some missing. The sample has around 99,000 clones, roughly three quarters seen once. Sequencing input: PBMCs. The origin of the receptors is a man younger than 30 in good health and CMV-seronegative. Both conserved end residues are part of each CDR3. The order of the fields is D gene, V gene, clone size, J gene, CDR3 protein, CDR3 DNA. The D gene is left open where the match is weak. Where a row states a size, it is once, few, many or the class of an expanded clone; other rows omit it.

NA	TRBV7-6	NA	TRBJ2-7	CASSVEGGLVDEQYF	TGTGCCAGCAGCGTTGAGGGCGGGCTCGTCGACGAGCAGTACTTC
NA	TRBV5-4	NA	TRBJ1-2	CASSLNLQTGYGYTF	TGTGCCAGCAGCTTGAACCTACAGACAGGTTATGGCTACACCTTC
NA	TRBV2	NA	TRBJ2-5	CASSEFNWETQYF	TGTGCCAGCAGTGAGTTCAACTGGGAGACCCAGTACTTC
TRBD2	TRBV7-3	NA	TRBJ2-3	CASSLTSGITDTQYF	TGTGCCAGCAGTTTGACTAGCGGGATCACAGATACGCAGTATTTT
TRBD1	TRBV5-6	NA	TRBJ1-2	CASRLLQGGSRGYTF	TGTGCCAGCAGATTGCTACAGGGGGGGTCGCGTGGCTACACCTTC
TRBD2	TRBV6-5	NA	TRBJ2-2	CASSLQAGGTGELFF	TGTGCCAGCAGTTTACAAGCGGGGGGAACCGGGGAGCTGTTTTTT
NA	TRBV4-3	NA	TRBJ1-4	CASSQEWRRPNEKLFF	TGCGCCAGCAGCCAAGAATGGAGACGGCCGAATGAAAAACTGTTTTTT
TRBD2	TRBV12-5	NA	TRBJ2-1	CASGKTSGANSYNEQFF	TGTGCTAGTGGCAAGACTAGCGGGGCCAACTCCTACAATGAGCAGTTCTTC
TRBD2	TRBV19	NA	TRBJ2-7	CASSSGGIYEQYF	TGTGCCAGTAGTAGCGGGGGGATCTACGAGCAGTACTTC
NA	TRBV7-8	NA	TRBJ1-2	CASSGLLYGYTF	TGTGCCAGCAGCGGGCTCCTCTATGGCTACACCTTC
NA	TRBV19	once	TRBJ2-3	CASSIDLLAPHRYF	TGTGCCAGTAGTATAGACCTACTAGCACCCCATCGGTATTTT
NA	TRBV15	NA	TRBJ1-2	CATSRDRRVHGYTF	TGTGCCACCAGCAGGGACAGAAGGGTGCATGGCTACACCTTC
TRBD1	TRBV18	NA	TRBJ1-1	CASSPLDRAAVTEAFF	TGTGCCAGCTCACCCCTCGACAGGGCGGCCGTCACTGAAGCTTTCTTT
TRBD1	TRBV18	NA	TRBJ2-1	CASSPATGLNEQFF	TGTGCCAGCTCACCGGCGACAGGGCTGAATGAGCAGTTCTTC
NA	TRBV19	few	TRBJ1-5	CASRPTGFANQPQHF	TGTGCCAGTAGGCCAACAGGGTTCGCCAATCAGCCCCAGCATTTT
NA	TRBV19	NA	TRBJ2-7	CASSQGTFYEQYF	TGTGCCAGTAGCCAAGGGACTTTCTACGAGCAGTACTTC
NA	TRBV4-2	many	TRBJ2-3	CASRFTSEPTDTQYF	TGTGCCAGCAGGTTTACCAGCGAACCCACAGATACGCAGTATTTT
NA	TRBV5-1	NA	TRBJ1-1	CASSLVVSTYTEAFF	TGCGCCAGCAGCTTGGTCGTGTCCACATACACTGAAGCTTTCTTT
NA	TRBV7-9	NA	TRBJ1-1	CASSQSTGTEAFF	TGTGCCAGCAGCCAGAGTACGGGCACTGAAGCTTTCTTT
NA	TRBV28	NA	TRBJ2-5	CASTFSRRLKETQYF	TGTGCCAGCACTTTCTCCCGCAGGCTGAAGGAGACCCAGTACTTC
TRBD1	TRBV28	NA	TRBJ2-7	CASSFGDRVEQYF	TGTGCCAGCAGTTTTGGGGACAGGGTCGAGCAGTACTTC
NA	TRBV7-2	NA	TRBJ2-7	CASSYTGYEQYF	TGTGCCAGCAGCTATACAGGGTACGAGCAGTACTTC
TRBD2	TRBV5-1	once	TRBJ2-3	CASSFSGGTDTQYF	TGCGCCAGCAGCTTTAGCGGGGGCACAGATACGCAGTATTTT
TRBD1	TRBV5-6	few	TRBJ2-7	CASSPGTGVVEQYF	TGTGCCAGCAGTCCCGGGACAGGGGTTGTGGAGCAGTACTTC
NA	TRBV6-5	NA	TRBJ1-2	CASGYRDAVLGYTF	TGTGCCAGCGGGTACAGGGATGCTGTACTGGGCTACACCTTC
TRBD1	TRBV25-1	few	TRBJ2-3	CASSETQGAIGSTDTQYF	TGTGCCAGCAGTGAAACACAGGGGGCGATTGGGAGCACAGATACGCAGTATTTT
NA	TRBV19	once	TRBJ1-6	CASSTGTSRASPLHF	TGTGCCAGTAGTACCGGCACCTCGCGGGCCTCACCCCTCCACTTT
NA	TRBV28	NA	TRBJ1-5	CASGSGVNQPQHF	TGTGCCAGCGGGTCAGGGGTCAATCAGCCCCAGCATTTT
NA	TRBV5-1	NA	TRBJ2-1	CASSSEQGIYNEQFF	TGCGCCAGCAGCTCGGAGCAGGGGATCTACAATGAGCAGTTCTTC
TRBD1	TRBV28	NA	TRBJ1-2	CASKEGGAGGYTF	TGTGCCAGCAAGGAAGGGGGCGCGGGAGGCTACACCTTC